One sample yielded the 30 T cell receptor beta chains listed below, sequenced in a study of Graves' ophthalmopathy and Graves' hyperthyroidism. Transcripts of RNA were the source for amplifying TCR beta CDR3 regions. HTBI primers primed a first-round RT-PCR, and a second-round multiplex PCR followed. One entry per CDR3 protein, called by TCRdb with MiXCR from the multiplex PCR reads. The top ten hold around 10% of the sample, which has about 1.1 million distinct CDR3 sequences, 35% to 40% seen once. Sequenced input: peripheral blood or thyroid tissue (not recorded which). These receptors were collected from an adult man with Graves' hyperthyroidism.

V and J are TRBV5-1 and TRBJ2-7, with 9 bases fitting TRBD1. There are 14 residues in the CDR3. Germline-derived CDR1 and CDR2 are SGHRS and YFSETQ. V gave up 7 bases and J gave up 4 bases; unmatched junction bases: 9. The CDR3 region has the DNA TGCGCCAGCGGGGGGGGACAGGGCCCTTACGAGCAGTACTTC. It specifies CASGGGQGPYEQYF.

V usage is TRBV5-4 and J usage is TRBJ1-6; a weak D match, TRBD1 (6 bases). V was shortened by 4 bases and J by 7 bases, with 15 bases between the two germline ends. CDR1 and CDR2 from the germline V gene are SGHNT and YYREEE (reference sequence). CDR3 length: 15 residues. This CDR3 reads CASSRQESGNSPLHF. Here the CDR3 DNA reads TGTGCCAGCAGCAGACAGGAATCTGGGAATTCACCCCTCCACTTT.

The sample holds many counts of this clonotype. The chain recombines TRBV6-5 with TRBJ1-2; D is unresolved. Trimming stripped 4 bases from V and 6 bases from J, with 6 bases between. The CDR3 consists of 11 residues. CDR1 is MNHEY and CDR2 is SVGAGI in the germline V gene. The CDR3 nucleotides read TGTGCCAGCAGTTCCGATGATGGCTACACCTTC. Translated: CASSSDDGYTF.

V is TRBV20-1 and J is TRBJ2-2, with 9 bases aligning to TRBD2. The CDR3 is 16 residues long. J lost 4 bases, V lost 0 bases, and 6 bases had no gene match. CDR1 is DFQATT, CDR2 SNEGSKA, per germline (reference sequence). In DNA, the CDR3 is TGCAGTGCTAGAGATCTCCTAGCGGGGCCCACCGGGGAGCTGTTTTTT. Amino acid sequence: CSARDLLAGPTGELFF.

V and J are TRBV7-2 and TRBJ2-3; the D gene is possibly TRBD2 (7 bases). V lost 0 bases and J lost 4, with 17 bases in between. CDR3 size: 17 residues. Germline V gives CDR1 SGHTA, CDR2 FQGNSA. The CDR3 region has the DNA TGTGCCAGCAGCTTAGCTCTTAGGGGGGGGGTGGCAGATACGCAGTATTTT. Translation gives CASSLALRGGVADTQYF.

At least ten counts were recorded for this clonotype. As DNA, the CDR3 is TGTGCCATCAGTGACGACTGGAACACTGAAGCTTTCTTT. It encodes CAISDDWNTEAFF. This rearrangement joins TRBV10-3 to TRBJ1-1, with no clear D. Germline values: CDR1 ENHRY, CDR2 SYGVKD. The CDR3 extends over 13 amino acids. Trimming took 3 bases from V and 1 from J, leaving 6 bases between them.

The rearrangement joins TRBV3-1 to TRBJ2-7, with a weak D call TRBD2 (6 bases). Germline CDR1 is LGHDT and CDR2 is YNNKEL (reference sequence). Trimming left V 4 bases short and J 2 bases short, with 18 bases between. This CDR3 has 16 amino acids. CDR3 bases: TGTGCCAGCAGCCGCCTCGAGCGGGCTAACGCCTACGAGCAGTACTTC. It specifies CASSRLERANAYEQYF.

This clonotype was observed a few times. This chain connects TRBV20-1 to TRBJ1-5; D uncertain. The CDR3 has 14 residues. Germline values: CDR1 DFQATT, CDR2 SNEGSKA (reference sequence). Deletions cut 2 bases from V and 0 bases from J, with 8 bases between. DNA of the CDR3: TGCAGTGCTAGAAGGCAATATAGCAATCAGCCCCAGCATTTT. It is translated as CSARRQYSNQPQHF.

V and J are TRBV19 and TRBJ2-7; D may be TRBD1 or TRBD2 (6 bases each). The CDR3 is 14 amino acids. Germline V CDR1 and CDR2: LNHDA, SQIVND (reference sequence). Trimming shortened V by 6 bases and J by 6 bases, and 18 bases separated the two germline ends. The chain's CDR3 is CASSASSRGLEQYF. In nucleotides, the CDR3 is TGTGCCAGTAGCGCATCCAGTCGGGGGCTCGAGCAGTACTTC.

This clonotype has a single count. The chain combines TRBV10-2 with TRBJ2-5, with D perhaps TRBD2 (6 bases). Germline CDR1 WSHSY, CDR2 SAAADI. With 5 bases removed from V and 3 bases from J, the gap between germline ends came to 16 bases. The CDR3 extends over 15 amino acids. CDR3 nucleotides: TGCGCCAGCAGTATTAGCGGCAGATCTAAAGAGACCCAGTACTTC. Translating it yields CASSISGRSKETQYF.

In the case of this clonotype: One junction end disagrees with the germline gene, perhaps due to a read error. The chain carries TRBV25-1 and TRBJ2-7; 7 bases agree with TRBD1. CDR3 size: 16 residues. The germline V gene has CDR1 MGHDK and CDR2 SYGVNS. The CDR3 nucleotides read TGTGCCAGCAAGCCTTCCAGGGGGTGGGGCACCGGGGAGCTGTACTTC. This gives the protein CASKPSRGWGTGELYF.

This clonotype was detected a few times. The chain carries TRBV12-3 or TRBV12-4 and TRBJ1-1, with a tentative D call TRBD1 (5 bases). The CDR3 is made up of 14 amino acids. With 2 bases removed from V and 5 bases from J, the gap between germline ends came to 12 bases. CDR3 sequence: CASSLTGALTEAFF. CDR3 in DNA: TGTGCCAGCAGTTTAACAGGAGCCCTAACTGAAGCTTTCTTT.

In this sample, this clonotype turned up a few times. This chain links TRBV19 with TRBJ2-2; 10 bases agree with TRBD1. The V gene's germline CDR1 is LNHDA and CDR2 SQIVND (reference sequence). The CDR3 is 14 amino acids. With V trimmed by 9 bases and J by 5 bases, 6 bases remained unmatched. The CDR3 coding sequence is TGTGCCAGCGCGACAGGGGGCAAGACCGGGGAGCTGTTTTTT. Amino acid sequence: CASATGGKTGELFF.

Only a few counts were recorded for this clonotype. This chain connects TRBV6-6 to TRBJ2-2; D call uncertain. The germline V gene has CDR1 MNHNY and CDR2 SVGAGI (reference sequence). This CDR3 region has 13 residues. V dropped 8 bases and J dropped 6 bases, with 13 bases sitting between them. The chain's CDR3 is CASARIEAGELFF. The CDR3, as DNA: TGTGCCAGCGCTAGAATTGAGGCCGGGGAGCTGTTTTTT.

The CDR3 loop reads CASSHFGTDITYEQYF. The CDR3 DNA reads TGTGCCAGTAGCCACTTCGGGACAGACATTACCTACGAGCAGTACTTC. V usage is TRBV19 and J usage is TRBJ2-7; 7 nucleotides align to TRBD1. The length of the CDR3 is 16 residues. Germline CDR1 and CDR2: LNHDA and SQIVND (reference sequence). The ends lost 6 bases at V and 2 bases at J; junction bases unmatched: 13.

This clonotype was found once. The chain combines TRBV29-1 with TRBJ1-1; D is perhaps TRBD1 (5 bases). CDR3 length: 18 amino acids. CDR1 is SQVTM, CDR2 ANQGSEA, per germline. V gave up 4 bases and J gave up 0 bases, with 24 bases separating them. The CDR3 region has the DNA TGCAGCGTTGTCGCGACAACTAGCGGGACCCCAATGAACACTGAAGCTTTCTTT. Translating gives CSVVATTSGTPMNTEAFF. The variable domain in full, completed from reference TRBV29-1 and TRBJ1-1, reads SAVISQKPSRDICQRGTSLTIQCQVDSQVTMMFWYRQQPGQSLTLIATANQGSEATYESGFVIDKFPISRPNLTFSTLTVSNMSPEDSSIYLCSVVATTSGTPMNTEAFFGQGTRLTVV.

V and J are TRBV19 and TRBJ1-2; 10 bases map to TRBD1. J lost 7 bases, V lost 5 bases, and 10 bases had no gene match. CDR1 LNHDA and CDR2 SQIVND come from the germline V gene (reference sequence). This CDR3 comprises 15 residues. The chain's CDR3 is CASSSTGTGVGGYTF. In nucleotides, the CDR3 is TGTGCCAGTAGTTCTACCGGGACAGGGGTGGGTGGCTACACCTTC.

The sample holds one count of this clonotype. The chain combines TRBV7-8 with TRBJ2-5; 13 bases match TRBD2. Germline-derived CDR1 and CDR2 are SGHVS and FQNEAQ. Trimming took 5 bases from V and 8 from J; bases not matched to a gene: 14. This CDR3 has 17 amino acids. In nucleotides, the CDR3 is TGTGCCAGCAGCGCCCTAACCCGTGGGACTAGCGGGAACACCCAGTACTTC. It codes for CASSALTRGTSGNTQYF.

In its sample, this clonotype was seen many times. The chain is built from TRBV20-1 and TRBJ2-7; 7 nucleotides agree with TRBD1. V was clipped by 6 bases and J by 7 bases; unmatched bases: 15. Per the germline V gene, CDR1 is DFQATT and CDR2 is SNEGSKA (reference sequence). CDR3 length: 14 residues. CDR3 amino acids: CSATRQGASREQYF. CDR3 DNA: TGCAGTGCCACCCGACAGGGCGCCTCGCGTGAGCAGTACTTC.

CDR3 amino acids: CASSYSTRGSYEQYF. CDR3 coding DNA: TGTGCCAGCAGTTACTCGACTAGGGGATCCTACGAGCAGTACTTC. This sequence joins TRBV6-5 and TRBJ2-7, with D perhaps TRBD2 (6 bases). In germline, CDR1 is MNHEY, CDR2 SVGAGI. This CDR3 is 15 amino acids long. The V end was cut by 0 bases, the J end by 1 base, with 10 bases between.

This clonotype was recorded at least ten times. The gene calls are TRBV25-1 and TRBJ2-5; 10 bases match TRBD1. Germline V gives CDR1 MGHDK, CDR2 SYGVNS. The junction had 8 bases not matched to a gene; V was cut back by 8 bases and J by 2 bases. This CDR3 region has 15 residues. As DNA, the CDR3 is TGTGCCAGCCAAGTAGGGACAGGGGCTCAAGAGACCCAGTACTTC. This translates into CASQVGTGAQETQYF.

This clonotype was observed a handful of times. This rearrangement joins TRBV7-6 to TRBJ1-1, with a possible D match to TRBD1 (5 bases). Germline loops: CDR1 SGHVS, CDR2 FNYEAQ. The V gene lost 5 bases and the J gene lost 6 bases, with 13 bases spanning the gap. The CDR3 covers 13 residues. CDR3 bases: TGTGCCAGCAGCCAAGAACGAGGGGCTGAAGCTTTCTTT. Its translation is CASSQERGAEAFF. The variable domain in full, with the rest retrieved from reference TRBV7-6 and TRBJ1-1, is GAGVSQSPRYKVTKRGQDVALRCDPISGHVSLYWYRQALGQGPEFLTYFNYEAQQDKSGLPNDRFSAERPEGSISTLTIQRTEQRDSAMYRCASSQERGAEAFFGQGTRLTVV.

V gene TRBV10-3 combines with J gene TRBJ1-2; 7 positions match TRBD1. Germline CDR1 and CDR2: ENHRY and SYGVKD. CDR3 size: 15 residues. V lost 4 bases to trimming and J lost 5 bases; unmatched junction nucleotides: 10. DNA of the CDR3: TGTGCCATCAGTGGGGAGAACGACAGGGCATATGGCTACACCTTC. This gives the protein CAISGENDRAYGYTF.

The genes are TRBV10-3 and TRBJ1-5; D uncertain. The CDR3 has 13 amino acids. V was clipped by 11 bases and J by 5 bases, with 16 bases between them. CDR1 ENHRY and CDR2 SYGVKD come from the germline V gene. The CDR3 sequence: CAGSQDEYQPQHF. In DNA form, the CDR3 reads TGTGCCGGCAGTCAAGACGAGTATCAGCCCCAGCATTTT.

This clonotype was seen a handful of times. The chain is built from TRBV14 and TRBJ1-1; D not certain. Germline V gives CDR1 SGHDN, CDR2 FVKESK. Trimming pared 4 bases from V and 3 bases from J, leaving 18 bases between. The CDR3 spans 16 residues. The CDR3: CASSPVVGGGDTEAFF. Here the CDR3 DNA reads TGTGCCAGCAGCCCCGTTGTCGGAGGCGGGGACACTGAAGCTTTCTTT.

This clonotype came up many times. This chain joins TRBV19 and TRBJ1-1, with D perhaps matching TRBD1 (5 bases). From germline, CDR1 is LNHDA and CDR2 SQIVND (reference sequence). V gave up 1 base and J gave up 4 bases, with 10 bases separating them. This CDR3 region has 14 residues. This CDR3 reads CASSIGGGATEAFF. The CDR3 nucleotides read TGTGCCAGTAGTATAGGAGGAGGGGCCACTGAAGCTTTCTTT.

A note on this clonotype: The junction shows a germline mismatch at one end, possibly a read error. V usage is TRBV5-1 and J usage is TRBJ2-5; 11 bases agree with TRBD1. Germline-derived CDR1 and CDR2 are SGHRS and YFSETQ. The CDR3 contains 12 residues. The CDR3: CASSYGTGGQYF. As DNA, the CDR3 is TGTGCCAGCAGCTACGGGACAGGGGGGCAGTACTTC.

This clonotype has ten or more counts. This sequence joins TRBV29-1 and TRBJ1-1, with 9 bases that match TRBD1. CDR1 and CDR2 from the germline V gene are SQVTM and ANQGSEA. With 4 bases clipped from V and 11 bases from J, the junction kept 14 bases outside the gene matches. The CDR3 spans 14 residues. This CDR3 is CSVGGGQGPTGAFF. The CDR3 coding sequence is TGCAGCGTTGGGGGGGGACAGGGCCCGACAGGCGCTTTCTTT.

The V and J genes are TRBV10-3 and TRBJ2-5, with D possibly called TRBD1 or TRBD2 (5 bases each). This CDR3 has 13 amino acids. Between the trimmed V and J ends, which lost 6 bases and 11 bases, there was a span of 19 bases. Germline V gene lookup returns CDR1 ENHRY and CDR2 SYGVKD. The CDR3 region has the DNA TGTGCCATCAGCTTAAGGGGTCCCGGGGAGCAGTACTTC. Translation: CAISLRGPGEQYF.

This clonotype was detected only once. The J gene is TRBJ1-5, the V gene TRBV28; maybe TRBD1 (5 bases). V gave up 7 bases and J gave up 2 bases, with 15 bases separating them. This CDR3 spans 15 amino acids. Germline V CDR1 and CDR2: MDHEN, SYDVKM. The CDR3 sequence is CASTSLEGGNQPQHF. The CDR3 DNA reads TGTGCCAGCACCTCGCTGGAAGGGGGCAATCAGCCCCAGCATTTT.